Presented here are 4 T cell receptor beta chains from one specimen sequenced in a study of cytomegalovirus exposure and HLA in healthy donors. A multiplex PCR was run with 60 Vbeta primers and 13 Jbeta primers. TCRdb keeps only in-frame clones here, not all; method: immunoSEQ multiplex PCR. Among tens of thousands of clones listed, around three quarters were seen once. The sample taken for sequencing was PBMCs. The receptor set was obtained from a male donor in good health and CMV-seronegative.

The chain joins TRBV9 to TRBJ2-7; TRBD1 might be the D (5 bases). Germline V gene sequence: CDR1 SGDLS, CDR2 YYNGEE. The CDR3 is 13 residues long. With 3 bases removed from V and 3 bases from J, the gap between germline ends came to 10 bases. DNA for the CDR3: TGTGCCAGCAGCGAACAGGCCAACTACGAGCAGTACTTC. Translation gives CASSEQANYEQYF. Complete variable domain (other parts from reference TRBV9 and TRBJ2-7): DSGVTQTPKHLITATGQRVTLRCSPRSGDLSVYWYQQSLDQGLQFLIQYYNGEERAKGNILERFSAQQFPDLHSELNLSSLELGDSALYFCASSEQANYEQYFGPGTRLTVT.

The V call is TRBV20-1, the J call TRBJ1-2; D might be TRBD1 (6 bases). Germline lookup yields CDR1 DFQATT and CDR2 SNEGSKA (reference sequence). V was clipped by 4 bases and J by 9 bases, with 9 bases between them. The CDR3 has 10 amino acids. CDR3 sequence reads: CSAIRGRYTF. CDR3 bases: TGCAGTGCTATCAGGGGCCGCTACACCTTC.

The CDR3 is CASSDEAFGISPLHF. CDR3 nucleotides: TGTGCCAGCAGTGATGAGGCTTTCGGGATTTCACCCCTCCACTTT. The chain carries TRBV2 and TRBJ1-6, with no clear D. Deletions cut 3 bases from V and 9 bases from J, with 15 bases between. The germline gives CDR1 SNHLY, CDR2 FYNNEI. This CDR3 has 15 residues.

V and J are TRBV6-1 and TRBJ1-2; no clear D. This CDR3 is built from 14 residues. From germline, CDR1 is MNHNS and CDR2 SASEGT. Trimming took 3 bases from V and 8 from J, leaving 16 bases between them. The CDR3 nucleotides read TGTGCCAGCAGTGAGGCGGGCCAAACATCAGGCTACACCTTC. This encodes CASSEAGQTSGYTF.